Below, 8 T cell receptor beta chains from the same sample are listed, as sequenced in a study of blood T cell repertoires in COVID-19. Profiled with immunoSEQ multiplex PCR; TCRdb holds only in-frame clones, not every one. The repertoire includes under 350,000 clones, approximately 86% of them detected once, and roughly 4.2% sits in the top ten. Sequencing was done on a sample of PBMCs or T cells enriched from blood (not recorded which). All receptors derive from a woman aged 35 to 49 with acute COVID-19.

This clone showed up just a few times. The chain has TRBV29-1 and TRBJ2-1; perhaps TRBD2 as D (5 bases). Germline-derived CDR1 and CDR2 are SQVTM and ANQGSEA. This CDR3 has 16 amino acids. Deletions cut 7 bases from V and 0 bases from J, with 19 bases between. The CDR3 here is CSERGSLPSSYNEQFF. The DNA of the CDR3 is TGCAGCGAGCGAGGGTCCTTACCTAGCTCCTACAATGAGCAGTTCTTC.

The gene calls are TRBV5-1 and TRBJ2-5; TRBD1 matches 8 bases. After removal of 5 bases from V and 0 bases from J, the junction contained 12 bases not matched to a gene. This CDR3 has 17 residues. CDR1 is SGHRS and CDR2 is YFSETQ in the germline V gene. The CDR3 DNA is TGCGCCAGCAGTAGAGACCCAGGGGGCCAGTACCAAGAGACCCAGTACTTC. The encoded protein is CASSRDPGGQYQETQYF. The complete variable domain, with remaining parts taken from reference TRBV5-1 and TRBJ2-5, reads KAGVTQTPRYLIKTRGQQVTLSCSPISGHRSVSWYQQTPGQGLQFLFEYFSETQRNKGNFPGRFSGRQFSNSRSEMNVSTLELGDSALYLCASSRDPGGQYQETQYFGPGTRLLVL.

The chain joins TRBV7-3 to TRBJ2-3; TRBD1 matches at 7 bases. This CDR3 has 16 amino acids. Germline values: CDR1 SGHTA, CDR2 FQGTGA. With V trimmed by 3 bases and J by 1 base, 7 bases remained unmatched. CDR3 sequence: CASSFRGRWGTDTQYF. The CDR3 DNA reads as TGTGCCAGCAGCTTTAGGGGGCGGTGGGGCACAGATACGCAGTATTTT.

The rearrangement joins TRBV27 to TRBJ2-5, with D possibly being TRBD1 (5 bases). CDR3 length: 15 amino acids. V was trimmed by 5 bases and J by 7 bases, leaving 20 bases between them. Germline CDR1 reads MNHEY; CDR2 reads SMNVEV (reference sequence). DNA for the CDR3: TGTGCCAGCAGTGAAAGGACAATTACGAGGCTGACCCAGTACTTC. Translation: CASSERTITRLTQYF.

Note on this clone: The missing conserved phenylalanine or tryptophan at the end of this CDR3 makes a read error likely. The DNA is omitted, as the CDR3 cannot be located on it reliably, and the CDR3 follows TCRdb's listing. The CDR3 spells CASTDRVFLTI. This rearrangement joins TRBV19 to TRBJ1-1; TRBD1, the table's D call, lacks a check against the DNA. The CDR3 region is 11 residues in length, termini included. CDR1 is LNHDA and CDR2 is SQIVND in the germline V gene (reference sequence).

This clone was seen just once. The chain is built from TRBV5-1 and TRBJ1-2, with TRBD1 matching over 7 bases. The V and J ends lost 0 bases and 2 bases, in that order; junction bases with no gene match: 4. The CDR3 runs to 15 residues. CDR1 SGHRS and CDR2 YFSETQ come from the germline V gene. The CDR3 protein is CASSLAQGGNYGYTF. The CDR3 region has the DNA TGCGCCAGCAGCTTGGCCCAGGGGGGAAACTATGGCTACACCTTC.

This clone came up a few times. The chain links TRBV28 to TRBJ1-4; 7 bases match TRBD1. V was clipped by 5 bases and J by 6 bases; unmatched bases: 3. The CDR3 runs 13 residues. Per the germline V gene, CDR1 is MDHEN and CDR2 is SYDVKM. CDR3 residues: CASSIGTDEKLFF. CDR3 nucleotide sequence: TGTGCCAGCAGTATCGGGACAGATGAAAAACTGTTTTTT.

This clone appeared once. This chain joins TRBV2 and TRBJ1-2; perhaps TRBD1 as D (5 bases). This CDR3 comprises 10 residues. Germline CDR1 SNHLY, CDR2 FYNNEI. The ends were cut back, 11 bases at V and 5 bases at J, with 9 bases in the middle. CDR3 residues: CALGEYGYTF. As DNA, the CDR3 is TGTGCCTTAGGGGAATATGGCTACACCTTC.